The clone carrying this T cell receptor (beta chain) was detected many times. RNA transcripts gave rise to amplified TCR beta CDR3 regions. The HTBI set primed first-round TCR CDR3 RT-PCR. TCRdb fed the multiplex PCR reads into MiXCR, producing one record per CDR3 protein. This repertoire shows about 560,000 distinct CDR3 sequences, approximately 16% found once; its top ten account for about 18%. The data derive from a study of T cells in Graves' hyperthyroidism and ophthalmopathy. The study enrolled patients aged 18 to 65 with newly diagnosed hyperthyroidism of under 2 months' duration. Diagnostic decisions used clinical symptoms, serum thyroxine and TRAb, thyroid ultrasound and orbital computed tomography. The specimen sequenced was blood. The clonotype was recovered from a woman aged 18-35 years with Graves' hyperthyroidism.

The CDR3 here is CASSQQESYGYTF. The CDR3 DNA reads as TGTGCCAGCAGCCAACAGGAGTCCTATGGCTACACCTTC. The chain carries TRBV7-8 and TRBJ1-2; a possible D gene is TRBD1 (5 bases). Germline assignment: CDR1 SGHVS and CDR2 FQNEAQ. CDR3 length equals 13 residues. Trimming took 5 bases from V and 4 from J, leaving 11 bases between them.